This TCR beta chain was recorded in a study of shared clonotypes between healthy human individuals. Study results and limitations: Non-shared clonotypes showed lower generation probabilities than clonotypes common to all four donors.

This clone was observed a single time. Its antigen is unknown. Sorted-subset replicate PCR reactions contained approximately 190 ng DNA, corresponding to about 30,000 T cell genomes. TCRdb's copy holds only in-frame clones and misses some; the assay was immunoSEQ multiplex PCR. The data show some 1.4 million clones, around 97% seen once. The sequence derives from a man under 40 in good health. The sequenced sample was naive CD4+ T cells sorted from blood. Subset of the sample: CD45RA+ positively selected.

The CDR3 DNA reads as TGCGCCAGCAGCTTGAGGTTGTCCGATACGCAGTATTTT. Translated: CASSLRLSDTQYF. The gene calls are TRBV5-1 and TRBJ2-3; D ambiguous. Germline-derived CDR1 and CDR2 are SGHRS and YFSETQ. V was trimmed by 1 base and J by 6 bases, leaving 9 bases between them. The CDR3 loop spans 13 amino acids.